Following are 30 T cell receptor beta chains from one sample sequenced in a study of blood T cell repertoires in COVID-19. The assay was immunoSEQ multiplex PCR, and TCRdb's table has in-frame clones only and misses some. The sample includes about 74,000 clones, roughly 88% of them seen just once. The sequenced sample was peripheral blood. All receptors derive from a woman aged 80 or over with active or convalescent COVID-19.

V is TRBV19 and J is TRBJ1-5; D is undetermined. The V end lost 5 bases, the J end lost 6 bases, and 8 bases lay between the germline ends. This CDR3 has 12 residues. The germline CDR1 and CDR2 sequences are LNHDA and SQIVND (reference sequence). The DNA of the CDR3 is TGTGCCAGTAGTGTCCACAGTCAGCCCCAGCATTTT. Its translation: CASSVHSQPQHF.

CDR3 residues: CASNYRDRKYEQYF. DNA of the CDR3: TGTGCCAGCAACTACCGGGACAGAAAATACGAGCAGTACTTC. V and J are TRBV6-5 and TRBJ2-7; 7 nucleotides match TRBD1. With V trimmed by 7 bases and J by 4 bases, 10 bases remained unmatched. Germline V gene data show CDR1 as MNHEY and CDR2 as SVGAGI. CDR3 length: 14 residues.

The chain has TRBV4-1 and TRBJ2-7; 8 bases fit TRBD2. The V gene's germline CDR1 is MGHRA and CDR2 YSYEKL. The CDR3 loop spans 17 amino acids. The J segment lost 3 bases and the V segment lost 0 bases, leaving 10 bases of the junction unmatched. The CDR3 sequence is CASSQDREGGFVYEQYF. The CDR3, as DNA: TGCGCCAGCAGCCAAGATCGGGAGGGGGGCTTCGTCTACGAGCAGTACTTC.

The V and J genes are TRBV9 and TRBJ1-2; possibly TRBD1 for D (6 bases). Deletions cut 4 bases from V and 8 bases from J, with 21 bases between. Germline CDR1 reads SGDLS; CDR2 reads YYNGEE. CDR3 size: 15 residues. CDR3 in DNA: TGTGCCAGCAGCCCCGCACCCGGGACAACTGGGGGCTACACCTTC. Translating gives CASSPAPGTTGGYTF.

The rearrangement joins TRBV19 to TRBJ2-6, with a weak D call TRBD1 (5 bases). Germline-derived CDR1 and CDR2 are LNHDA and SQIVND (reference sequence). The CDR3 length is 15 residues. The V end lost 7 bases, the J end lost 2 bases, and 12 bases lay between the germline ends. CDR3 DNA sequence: TGTGCCAGTACCCCAGGGCCCACTGGGGCCAACGTCCTGACTTTC. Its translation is CASTPGPTGANVLTF.

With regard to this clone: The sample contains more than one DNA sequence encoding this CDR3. The CDR3 reads CASSLGQGDQPQHF. The CDR3 DNA reads as TGCGCCAGCAGCTTGGGACAGGGGGATCAGCCCCAGCATTTT. The V call is TRBV5-1, the J call TRBJ1-5; 9 bases match TRBD1. CDR1 and CDR2 from the germline V gene are SGHRS and YFSETQ. The CDR3 has 14 residues. The V and J ends lost 0 bases and 5 bases, in that order; junction bases with no gene match: 0.

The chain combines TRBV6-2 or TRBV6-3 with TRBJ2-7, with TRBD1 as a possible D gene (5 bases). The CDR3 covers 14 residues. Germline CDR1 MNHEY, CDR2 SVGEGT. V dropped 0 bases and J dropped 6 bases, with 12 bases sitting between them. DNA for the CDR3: TGTGCCAGCAGTTACTCGAGGCAGGGTAGCGAGCAGTACTTC. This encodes CASSYSRQGSEQYF.

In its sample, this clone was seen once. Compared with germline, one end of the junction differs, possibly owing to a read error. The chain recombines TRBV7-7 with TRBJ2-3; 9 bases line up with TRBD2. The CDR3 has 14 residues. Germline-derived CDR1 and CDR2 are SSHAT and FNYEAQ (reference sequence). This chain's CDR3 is CASSFSGSLDTQYF. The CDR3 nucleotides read TGTGCTAGCAGCTTTAGCGGGAGTTTAGATACGCAGTATTTT.

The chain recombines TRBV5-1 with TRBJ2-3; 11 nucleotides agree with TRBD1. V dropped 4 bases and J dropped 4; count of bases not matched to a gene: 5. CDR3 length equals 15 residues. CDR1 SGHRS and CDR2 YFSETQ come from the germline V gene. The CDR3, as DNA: TGCGCCAGCAGCCACGGACAGGGGGCCGCAGATACGCAGTATTTT. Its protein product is CASSHGQGAADTQYF.

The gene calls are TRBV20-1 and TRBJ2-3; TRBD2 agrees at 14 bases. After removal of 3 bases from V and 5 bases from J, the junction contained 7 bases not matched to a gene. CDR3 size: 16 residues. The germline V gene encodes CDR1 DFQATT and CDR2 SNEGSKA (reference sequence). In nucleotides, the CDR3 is TGCAGTGCTAGTGGGACTAGCGGGAGATCCGGAGATACGCAGTATTTT. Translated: CSASGTSGRSGDTQYF.

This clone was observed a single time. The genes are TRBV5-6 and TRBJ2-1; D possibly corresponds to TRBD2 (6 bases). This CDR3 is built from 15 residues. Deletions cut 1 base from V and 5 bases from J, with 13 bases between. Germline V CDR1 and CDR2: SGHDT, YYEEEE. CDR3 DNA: TGTGCCAGCAGCTTGTCGGGGGAGTTCGACAATGAGCAGTTCTTC. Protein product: CASSLSGEFDNEQFF.

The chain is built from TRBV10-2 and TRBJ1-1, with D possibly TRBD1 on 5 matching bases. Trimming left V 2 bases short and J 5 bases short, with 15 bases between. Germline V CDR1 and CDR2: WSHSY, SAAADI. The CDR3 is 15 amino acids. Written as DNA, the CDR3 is TGCGCCAGCAGTGAGGGTTCAGGGAAGGGGACTGAAGCTTTCTTT. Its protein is CASSEGSGKGTEAFF.

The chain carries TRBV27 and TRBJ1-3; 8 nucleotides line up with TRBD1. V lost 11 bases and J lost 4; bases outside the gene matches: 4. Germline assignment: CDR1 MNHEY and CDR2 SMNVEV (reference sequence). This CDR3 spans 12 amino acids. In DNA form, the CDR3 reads TGTGCCGACAGGGGCAGGGGAAACACCATATATTTT. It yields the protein CADRGRGNTIYF.

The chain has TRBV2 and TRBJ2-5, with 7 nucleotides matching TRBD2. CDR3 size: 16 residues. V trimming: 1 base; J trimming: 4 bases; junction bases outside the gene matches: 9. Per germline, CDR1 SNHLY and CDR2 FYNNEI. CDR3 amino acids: CASSEDLAVSGETQYF. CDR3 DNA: TGTGCCAGCAGTGAAGACCTAGCGGTCTCGGGAGAGACCCAGTACTTC.

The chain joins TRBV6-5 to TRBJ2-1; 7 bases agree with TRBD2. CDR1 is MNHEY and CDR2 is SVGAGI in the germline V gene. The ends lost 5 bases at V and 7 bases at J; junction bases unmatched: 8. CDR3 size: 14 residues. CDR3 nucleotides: TGTGCCAGCAGTCCGAGCGGGATGGGGAATGAGCAGTTCTTC. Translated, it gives CASSPSGMGNEQFF.

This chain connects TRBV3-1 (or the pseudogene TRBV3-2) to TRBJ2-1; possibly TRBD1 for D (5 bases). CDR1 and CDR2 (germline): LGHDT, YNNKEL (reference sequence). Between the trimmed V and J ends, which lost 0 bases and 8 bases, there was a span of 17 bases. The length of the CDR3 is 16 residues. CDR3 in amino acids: CASSQERAAGLDEQFF. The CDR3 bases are TGTGCCAGCAGCCAAGAAAGGGCGGCAGGGTTGGATGAGCAGTTCTTC.

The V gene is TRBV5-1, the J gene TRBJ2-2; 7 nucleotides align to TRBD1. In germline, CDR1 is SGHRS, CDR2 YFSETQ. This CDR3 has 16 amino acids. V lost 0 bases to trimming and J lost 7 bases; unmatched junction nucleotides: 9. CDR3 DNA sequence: TGCGCCAGCAGCTTGGGGACAGGCCCGAGTAGCGGGGAGCTGTTTTTT. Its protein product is CASSLGTGPSSGELFF. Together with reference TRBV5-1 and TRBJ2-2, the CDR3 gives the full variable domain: KAGVTQTPRYLIKTRGQQVTLSCSPISGHRSVSWYQQTPGQGLQFLFEYFSETQRNKGNFPGRFSGRQFSNSRSEMNVSTLELGDSALYLCASSLGTGPSSGELFFGEGSRLTVL.

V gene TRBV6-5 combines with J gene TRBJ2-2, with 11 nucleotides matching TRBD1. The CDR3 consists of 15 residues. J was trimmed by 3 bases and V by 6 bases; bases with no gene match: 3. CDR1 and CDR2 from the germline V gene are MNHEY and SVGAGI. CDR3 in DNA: TGTGCCAGCAGCCGGACAGGGGGCGACACCGGGGAGCTGTTTTTT. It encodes CASSRTGGDTGELFF.

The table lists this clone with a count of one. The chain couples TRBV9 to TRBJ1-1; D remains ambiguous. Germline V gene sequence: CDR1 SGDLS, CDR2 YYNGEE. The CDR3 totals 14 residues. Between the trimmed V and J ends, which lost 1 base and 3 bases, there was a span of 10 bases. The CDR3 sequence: CASSVSSADTEAFF. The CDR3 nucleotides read TGTGCCAGCAGCGTAAGTTCGGCGGACACTGAAGCTTTCTTT.

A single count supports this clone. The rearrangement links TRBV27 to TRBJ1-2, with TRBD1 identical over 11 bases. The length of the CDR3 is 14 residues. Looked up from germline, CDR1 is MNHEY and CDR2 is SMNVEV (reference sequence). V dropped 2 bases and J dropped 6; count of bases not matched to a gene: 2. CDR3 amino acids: CASSLGTGGNGYTF. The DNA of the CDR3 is TGTGCCAGCAGTTTAGGGACAGGGGGGAATGGCTACACCTTC.

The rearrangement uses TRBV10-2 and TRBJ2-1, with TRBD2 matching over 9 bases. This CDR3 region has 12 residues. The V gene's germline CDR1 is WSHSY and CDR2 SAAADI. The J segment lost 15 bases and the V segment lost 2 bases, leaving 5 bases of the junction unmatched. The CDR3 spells CASSELGTSSFF. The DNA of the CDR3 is TGCGCCAGCAGTGAGCTGGGGACTAGCTCGTTCTTC.

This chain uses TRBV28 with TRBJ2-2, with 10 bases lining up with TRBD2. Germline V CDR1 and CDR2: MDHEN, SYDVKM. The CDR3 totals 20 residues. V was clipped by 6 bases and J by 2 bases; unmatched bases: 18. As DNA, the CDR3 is TGTGCCAGCAGACGTGTAACCTGGACTAGCGGAGGGTTTAACACCGGGGAGCTGTTTTTT. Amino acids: CASRRVTWTSGGFNTGELFF.

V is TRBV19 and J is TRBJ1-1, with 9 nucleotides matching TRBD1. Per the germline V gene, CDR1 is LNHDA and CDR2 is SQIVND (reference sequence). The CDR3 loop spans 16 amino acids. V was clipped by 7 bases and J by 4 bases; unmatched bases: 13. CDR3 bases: TGTGCCAGTAAGGGGACAGGGACTTACAGGGCCACTGAAGCTTTCTTT. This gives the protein CASKGTGTYRATEAFF.

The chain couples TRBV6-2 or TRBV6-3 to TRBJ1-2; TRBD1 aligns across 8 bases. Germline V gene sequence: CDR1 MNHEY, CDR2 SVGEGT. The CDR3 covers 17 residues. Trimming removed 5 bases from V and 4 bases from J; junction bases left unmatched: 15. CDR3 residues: CASSTHPGPTGVYGYTF. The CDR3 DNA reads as TGTGCCAGCAGTACCCACCCTGGCCCGACAGGGGTCTATGGCTACACCTTC.

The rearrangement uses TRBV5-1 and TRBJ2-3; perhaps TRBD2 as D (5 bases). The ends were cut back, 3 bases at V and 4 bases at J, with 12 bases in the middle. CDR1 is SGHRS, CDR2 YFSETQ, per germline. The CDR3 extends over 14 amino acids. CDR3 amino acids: CASSWGDLADTQYF. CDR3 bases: TGCGCCAGCAGCTGGGGAGATTTGGCAGATACGCAGTATTTT. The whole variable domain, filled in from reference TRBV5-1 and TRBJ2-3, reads KAGVTQTPRYLIKTRGQQVTLSCSPISGHRSVSWYQQTPGQGLQFLFEYFSETQRNKGNFPGRFSGRQFSNSRSEMNVSTLELGDSALYLCASSWGDLADTQYFGPGTRLTVL.

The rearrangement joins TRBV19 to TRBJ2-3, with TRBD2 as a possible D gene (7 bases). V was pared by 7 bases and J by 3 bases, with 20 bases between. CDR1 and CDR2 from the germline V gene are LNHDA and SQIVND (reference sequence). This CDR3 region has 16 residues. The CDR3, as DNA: TGTGCCAGTACCGGAGGGGGGGAGTGGGAGACAGATACGCAGTATTTT. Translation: CASTGGGEWETDTQYF.

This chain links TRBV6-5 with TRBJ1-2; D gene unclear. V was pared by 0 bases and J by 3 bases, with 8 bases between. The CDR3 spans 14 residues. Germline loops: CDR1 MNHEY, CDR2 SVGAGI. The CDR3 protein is CASSYSRGYYGYTF. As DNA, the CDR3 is TGTGCCAGCAGTTACTCGAGAGGGTACTATGGCTACACCTTC.

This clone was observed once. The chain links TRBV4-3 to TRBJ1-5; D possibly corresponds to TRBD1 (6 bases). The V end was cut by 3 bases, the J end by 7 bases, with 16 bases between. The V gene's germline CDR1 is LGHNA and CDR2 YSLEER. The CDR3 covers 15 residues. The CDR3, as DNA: TGCGCCAGCAGCCAGGGCACAGGGTTCGACCAGCCCCAGCATTTT. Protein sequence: CASSQGTGFDQPQHF.

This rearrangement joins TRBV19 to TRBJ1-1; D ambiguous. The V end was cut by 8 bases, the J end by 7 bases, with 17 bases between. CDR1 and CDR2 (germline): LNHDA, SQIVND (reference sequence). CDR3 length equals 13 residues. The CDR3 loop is CASRRVGSSEAFF. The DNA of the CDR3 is TGTGCCAGTCGAAGGGTGGGGAGCAGTGAAGCTTTCTTT.

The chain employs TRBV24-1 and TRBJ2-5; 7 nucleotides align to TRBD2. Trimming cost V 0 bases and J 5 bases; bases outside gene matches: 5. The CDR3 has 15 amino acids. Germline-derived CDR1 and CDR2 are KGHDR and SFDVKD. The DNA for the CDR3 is TGTGCCACCAGTGATTTGGGACTAGGCCCCGAGACCCAGTACTTC. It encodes CATSDLGLGPETQYF.